This T cell receptor beta chain derives from a study of cytomegalovirus exposure and HLA in healthy donors. The CDR3 has 19 residues. Germline V gives CDR1 MDHEN, CDR2 SYDVKM. V dropped 3 bases and J dropped 0 bases, with 18 bases sitting between them. General study points: Per published reports, the classifier diagnosed cytomegalovirus status with high specificity and sensitivity. Under in vitro conditions, a few CMV-associated chains were confirmed as specific for CMV antigens.

PCR amplification relied on 60 Vbeta primers (plus 13 Jbeta primers). Repertoires were generated with immunoSEQ multiplex PCR, while TCRdb's copy carries only in-frame clones and drops some. The sample consists of some 150,000 clones, 70% to 80% of them appearing once. Notes on this clone: Its target is not known.

The rearrangement links TRBV28 to TRBJ1-6; unclear D gene. Sequenced material: PBMCs. The receptor was derived from a man aged 35 to 55 in good health and CMV-seronegative. This CDR3 reads CASSFPRIVRSSYNSPLHF. The DNA for the CDR3 is TGTGCCAGCAGTTTCCCCCGGATTGTTCGGAGCTCCTATAATTCACCCCTCCACTTT.